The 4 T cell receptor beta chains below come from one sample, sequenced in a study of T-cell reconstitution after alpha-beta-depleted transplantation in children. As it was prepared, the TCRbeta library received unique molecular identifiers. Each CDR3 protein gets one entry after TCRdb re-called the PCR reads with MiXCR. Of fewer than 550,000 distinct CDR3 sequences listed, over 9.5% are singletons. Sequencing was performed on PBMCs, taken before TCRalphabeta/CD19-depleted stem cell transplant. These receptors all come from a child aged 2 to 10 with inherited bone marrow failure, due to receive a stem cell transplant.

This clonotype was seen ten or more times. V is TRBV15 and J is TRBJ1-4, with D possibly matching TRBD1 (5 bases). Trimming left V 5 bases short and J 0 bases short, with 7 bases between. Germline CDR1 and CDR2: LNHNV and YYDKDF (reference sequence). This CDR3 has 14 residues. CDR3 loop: CATSEGPTNEKLFF. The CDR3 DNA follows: TGTGCCACCAGCGAGGGACCAACTAATGAAAAACTGTTTTTT.

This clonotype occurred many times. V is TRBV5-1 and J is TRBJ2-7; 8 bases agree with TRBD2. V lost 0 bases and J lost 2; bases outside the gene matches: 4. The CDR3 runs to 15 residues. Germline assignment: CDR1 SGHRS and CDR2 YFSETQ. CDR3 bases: TGCGCCAGCAGCTTGGTTGCTAGCGGGCCCTACGAGCAGTACTTC. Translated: CASSLVASGPYEQYF.

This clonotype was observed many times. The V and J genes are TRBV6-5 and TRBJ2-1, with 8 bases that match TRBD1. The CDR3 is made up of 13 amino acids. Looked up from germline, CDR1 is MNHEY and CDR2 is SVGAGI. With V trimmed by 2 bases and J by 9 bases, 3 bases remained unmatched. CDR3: CASSYDRGGEQFF. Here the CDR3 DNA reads TGTGCCAGCAGTTACGACAGGGGAGGTGAGCAGTTCTTC.

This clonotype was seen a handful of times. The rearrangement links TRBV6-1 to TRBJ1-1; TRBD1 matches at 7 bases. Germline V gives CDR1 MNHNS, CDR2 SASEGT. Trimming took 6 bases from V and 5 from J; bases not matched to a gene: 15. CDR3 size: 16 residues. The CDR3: CASSPARQGGGTEAFF. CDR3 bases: TGTGCCAGCAGCCCCGCTCGACAGGGAGGAGGGACTGAAGCTTTCTTT.